One sample yielded the 3 T cell receptor beta chains listed below, sequenced in a study of blood T cell repertoires in COVID-19. Sequenced by immunoSEQ multiplex PCR; TCRdb stores in-frame clones only, minus some. The table records 350,000 to 450,000 clones, roughly 86% of them present only once. Sequencing was performed on PBMCs or T cells enriched from blood (not recorded which). The receptors here all came from a man aged 40-55 years in a cohort exposed to, infected with or recovered from COVID-19 (not recorded which).

This chain connects TRBV5-1 to TRBJ2-2, with D maybe TRBD2 (5 bases). The CDR3 spans 15 residues. Germline V gene lookup returns CDR1 SGHRS and CDR2 YFSETQ. V was pared by 0 bases and J by 2 bases, with 8 bases between. The CDR3, as DNA: TGCGCCAGCAGCTTGGAGCGGATTAACACCGGGGAGCTGTTTTTT. It yields the protein CASSLERINTGELFF.

The chain combines TRBV15 with TRBJ1-5; D is unresolved. Germline-derived CDR1 and CDR2 are LNHNV and YYDKDF (reference sequence). V lost 0 bases and J 4 bases, leaving 10 bases between the germline ends. This CDR3 has 15 amino acids. For the CDR3, the DNA is TGTGCCACCAGCAGAGATCTTCAGGCTAATCAGCCCCAGCATTTT. Residues: CATSRDLQANQPQHF.

The CDR3 DNA is TGCGCCAGCAGCCAAGACTGGGCTAGCGGGCAAGAGACCCAGTACTTC. Amino acid sequence: CASSQDWASGQETQYF. This chain joins TRBV4-1 and TRBJ2-5, with TRBD2 matching 8 bases. CDR3 size: 16 residues. V was clipped by 0 bases and J by 2 bases; unmatched bases: 5. Germline assignment: CDR1 MGHRA and CDR2 YSYEKL.